The clone carrying this T cell receptor beta chain has just a few counts. Trimming removed 6 bases at V and 6 bases at J, with 14 bases between. There are 13 residues in the CDR3. Germline CDR1 LNHDA, CDR2 SQIVND (reference sequence). This sample was taken from a study of early T cells in non-severe SARS-CoV-2 infection. The TCR library protocol was used to attach unique molecular identifiers. These identifiers were attached to individual cDNA molecules. TCRdb independently ran MiXCR on the 5' RACE reads; one entry per CDR3 protein. The sample has about 60,000 distinct CDR3 sequences; around 20% are singletons.

The V and J genes are TRBV19 and TRBJ1-1; D possibly corresponds to TRBD1 (6 bases). This clonotype originated in an adult who was a healthcare worker with PCR-confirmed SARS-CoV-2 infection or an uninfected control (not recorded which). Specimen: whole blood, collected at baseline. CDR3 coding DNA: TGTGCCAGTAGAGAGCAGGGGAGGCCTGAAGCTTTCTTT. Translated: CASREQGRPEAFF.